This note documents a single T cell receptor (beta chain) sequence. Germline CDR1 is LNHNV and CDR2 is YYDKDF (reference sequence). With 5 bases removed from V and 6 bases from J, the gap between germline ends came to 13 bases. The CDR3 contains 13 residues. The record originates from a study of cytomegalovirus exposure and HLA in healthy donors. Researchers ran the PCR with 60 Vbeta and 13 Jbeta primers. Method: immunoSEQ multiplex PCR; TCRdb's copy keeps in-frame clones and lacks some. Here the sample spans some 130,000 clones, around 70% being singletons. This TCR was recovered from a woman aged 60-70 years in good health and CMV-seropositive. The sample consisted of PBMCs. The chain carries TRBV15 and TRBJ1-2; D is unclear. CDR3 in amino acids: CATSLTRGNGYTF. In nucleotides, the CDR3 is TGTGCCACCAGCCTCACACGGGGAAATGGCTACACCTTC.